This TCR beta chain is from a study of blood T cell repertoires in COVID-19. Profiled with immunoSEQ multiplex PCR; TCRdb holds only in-frame clones, not every one. In the table there are about 260,000 clones, roughly 83% of which are singletons. Assignment of participants to cohorts was predicated upon participant-reported clinical history. The CDR3 runs 18 residues. The V gene's germline CDR1 is MNHNS and CDR2 SASEGT. V lost 2 bases and J lost 4, with 24 bases in between. This chain links TRBV6-1 with TRBJ2-7, with D possibly matching TRBD2 (6 bases). This sequence was found in a woman aged 50 to 60 who had recovered from COVID-19. The sequencing sample was made of PBMCs or T cells enriched from blood (not recorded which). The CDR3 DNA is TGTGCCAGCAGTGAATCCCGGGTCGTCTACGGGGGAGCGTACGAGCAGTACTTC. Translated, it gives CASSESRVVYGGAYEQYF.